One sample yielded the 30 T cell receptor beta chains listed below, sequenced in a study of OX40 agonist ivuxolimab in advanced cancers. The assay was immunoSEQ multiplex PCR, and TCRdb's table has in-frame clones only and misses some. The table has 45,000 to 60,000 clones, roughly 90% seen once. The sequenced sample was CD4+ or CD8+ T cells sorted from blood, obtained in a trial of the OX40 agonist ivuxolimab. Source of these receptors: an adult with an advanced solid tumor such as melanoma, head and neck, liver or kidney cancer.

A remark on this clone: One end of the junction varies from germline; a read error may be responsible. This chain connects TRBV7-7 to TRBJ2-7; D possibly matches TRBD1 or TRBD2 (5 bases each). The CDR3 consists of 13 residues. Germline CDR1 reads SSHAT; CDR2 reads FNYEAQ (reference sequence). The CDR3 DNA is TGTGCTAGCAGCTCGACACCCTGGGGGGAGCAGTACTTC. It yields the protein CASSSTPWGEQYF. Full variable domain (outside the CDR3, taken from reference TRBV7-7 and TRBJ2-7): GAGVSQSPRYKVTKRGQDVTLRCDPISSHATLYWYQQALGQGPEFLTYFNYEAQPDKSGLPSDRFSAERPEGSISTLTIQRTEQRDSAMYRCASSSTPWGEQYFGPGTRLTVT.

The chain couples TRBV27 to TRBJ2-7; 10 nucleotides agree with TRBD2. Trimming took 6 bases from V and 5 from J; bases not matched to a gene: 10. The CDR3 length is 15 residues. Germline V gives CDR1 MNHEY, CDR2 SMNVEV (reference sequence). CDR3 in DNA: TGTGCCAGCAGCTCGTGGGCTAGCGGGAGCCACGAGCAGTACTTC. Translation gives CASSSWASGSHEQYF.

V is TRBV5-1 and J is TRBJ2-7; TRBD1 is a possible D gene (5 bases). The CDR3 contains 15 residues. In germline, CDR1 is SGHRS, CDR2 YFSETQ. The V gene lost 4 bases and the J gene lost 3 bases, with 17 bases spanning the gap. The CDR3 here is CASSPGHAVSYEQYF. The CDR3, as DNA: TGCGCCAGCAGCCCCGGACATGCAGTTAGCTACGAGCAGTACTTC. The whole variable domain, remainder taken from reference TRBV5-1 and TRBJ2-7, is KAGVTQTPRYLIKTRGQQVTLSCSPISGHRSVSWYQQTPGQGLQFLFEYFSETQRNKGNFPGRFSGRQFSNSRSEMNVSTLELGDSALYLCASSPGHAVSYEQYFGPGTRLTVT.

The DNA of the CDR3 is TGCGCCAGCAGAAAAGAGGACTGGGATACGCAGTATTTT. It translates to CASRKEDWDTQYF. The chain joins TRBV10-1 to TRBJ2-3, with D possibly TRBD2 on 5 matching bases. Looked up from germline, CDR1 is WNHNN and CDR2 is SYGVQD (reference sequence). This CDR3 region has 13 residues. The V and J ends lost 6 bases and 6 bases respectively, with 13 bases between them.

This clone is a singleton in its sample. The rearrangement joins TRBV7-8 to TRBJ2-7; TRBD2 might be the D (5 bases). CDR3 length: 16 residues. CDR1 and CDR2 from the germline V gene are SGHVS and FQNEAQ. V lost 1 base and J 3 bases, leaving 16 bases between the germline ends. The CDR3 bases are TGTGCCAGCAGCTTAGGAGGAGGCGAGCGGAACTACGAGCAGTACTTC. This gives the protein CASSLGGGERNYEQYF.

This chain uses TRBV5-4 with TRBJ2-1; D is unresolved. Germline lookup yields CDR1 SGHNT and CDR2 YYREEE (reference sequence). V lost 0 bases to trimming and J lost 2 bases, with 9 bases between them. This CDR3 comprises 15 residues. CDR3 nucleotide sequence: TGTGCCAGCAGCTTGGGGTTTGACACCTACAATGAGCAGTTCTTC. Protein product: CASSLGFDTYNEQFF.

The V gene is TRBV19, the J gene TRBJ2-1; maybe TRBD2 (7 bases). The V gene lost 6 bases and the J gene lost 2 bases, with 11 bases spanning the gap. This CDR3 is 14 amino acids long. The germline V gene encodes CDR1 LNHDA and CDR2 SQIVND (reference sequence). The CDR3 coding sequence is TGTGCCAGTAGGGCGGGGGCCCCCTACAATGAGCAGTTCTTC. It encodes CASRAGAPYNEQFF.

The genes are TRBV5-1 and TRBJ2-1, with TRBD1 matching over 10 bases. Germline CDR1 is SGHRS and CDR2 is YFSETQ. Trimming removed 2 bases from V and 3 bases from J; junction bases left unmatched: 5. The CDR3 is made up of 16 amino acids. The CDR3 sequence is CASSFRTGGSYNEQFF. The CDR3 region has the DNA TGCGCCAGCAGCTTTCGGACAGGGGGAAGCTACAATGAGCAGTTCTTC.

The rearrangement joins TRBV28 to TRBJ2-7, with D perhaps TRBD2 (5 bases). Germline CDR1 MDHEN, CDR2 SYDVKM. The CDR3 contains 13 residues. Trimming cost V 7 bases and J 2 bases, with 12 bases left between them. This chain's CDR3 is CASTSEDTYEQYF. In DNA, the CDR3 is TGTGCCAGCACCTCGGAGGATACCTACGAGCAGTACTTC.

This clone was recorded once. The chain combines TRBV5-1 with TRBJ2-2; D perhaps matches TRBD1 (6 bases). The CDR3 is made up of 12 amino acids. The V end was cut by 10 bases, the J end by 1 base, with 8 bases between. Germline V gene sequence: CDR1 SGHRS, CDR2 YFSETQ. The CDR3 DNA is TGCGCCGCAGGGGAGAACACCGGGGAGCTGTTTTTT. It encodes CAAGENTGELFF.

V usage is TRBV2 and J usage is TRBJ1-2, with D hard to call. Germline V lookup: CDR1 SNHLY, CDR2 FYNNEI. Trimming cost V 3 bases and J 5 bases, with 10 bases left between them. This CDR3 contains 13 residues. The CDR3 region is CASSEEGWYGYTF. For the CDR3, the DNA is TGTGCCAGCAGTGAGGAGGGATGGTATGGCTACACCTTC. The complete variable domain, with remaining parts taken from reference TRBV2 and TRBJ1-2, reads EPEVTQTPSHQVTQMGQEVILRCVPISNHLYFYWYRQILGQKVEFLVSFYNNEISEKSEIFDDQFSVERPDGSNFTLKIRSTKLEDSAMYFCASSEEGWYGYTFGSGTRLTVV.

This clone was counted a single time. This sequence joins TRBV5-1 and TRBJ2-7; TRBD1 matches 9 bases. Germline CDR1 reads SGHRS; CDR2 reads YFSETQ. The CDR3 covers 14 residues. The J segment lost 6 bases and the V segment lost 5 bases, leaving 9 bases of the junction unmatched. CDR3 bases: TGCGCCAGCAGTTGGGGACAGGGAGGACGCGAGCAGTACTTC. It encodes CASSWGQGGREQYF.

The rearrangement links TRBV7-9 to TRBJ1-4; tentatively, D is TRBD1 (6 bases). The CDR3 is 17 residues long. Per germline, CDR1 SEHNR and CDR2 FQNEAQ (reference sequence). Trimming shortened V by 8 bases and J by 0 bases, and 19 bases separated the two germline ends. The CDR3 DNA sequence: TGTGCCAGCTCCTTGAGGGGGGGGTTCGCAACTAATGAAAAACTGTTTTTT. This encodes CASSLRGGFATNEKLFF.

The chain combines TRBV29-1 with TRBJ2-7; 9 bases fit TRBD1. The V gene end was trimmed by 1 base and the J gene end by 3 bases; junction bases not matched to a gene: 4. The CDR3 runs 14 residues. CDR1 is SQVTM and CDR2 is ANQGSEA in the germline V gene. Here the CDR3 reads CSVEGGQGVYEQYF. The CDR3 DNA sequence: TGCAGCGTTGAAGGGGGACAGGGCGTCTACGAGCAGTACTTC.

In DNA, the CDR3 is TGTGCCAGCAGCTTGAAGAGGACAGGGATTGAAAAACTGTTTTTT. Translating it yields CASSLKRTGIEKLFF. The J gene is TRBJ1-4, the V gene TRBV13, with TRBD1 matching 8 bases. V lost 3 bases to trimming and J lost 7 bases; unmatched junction nucleotides: 7. The CDR3 sequence is 15 residues long. CDR1 is PRHDT and CDR2 is FYEKMQ in the germline V gene (reference sequence). Together with reference TRBV13 and TRBJ1-4, the CDR3 gives the full variable domain: AAGVIQSPRHLIKEKRETATLKCYPIPRHDTVYWYQQGPGQDPQFLISFYEKMQSDKGSIPDRFSAQQFSDYHSELNMSSLELGDSALYFCASSLKRTGIEKLFFGSGTQLSVL.

J is TRBJ2-7 and V is TRBV13; 8 nucleotides align to TRBD1. The CDR3 is made up of 14 amino acids. Trimming took 4 bases from V and 5 from J; bases not matched to a gene: 7. Looked up from germline, CDR1 is PRHDT and CDR2 is FYEKMQ (reference sequence). The CDR3 loop reads CASSSRGQGHEQYF. The DNA for the CDR3 is TGTGCCAGCAGCTCTAGAGGACAGGGCCACGAGCAGTACTTC.

On this clone itself: The sample has other DNA sequences that encode this CDR3 too. CDR3 sequence (DNA): TGTGCCAGCTCACCGCCAAGCTCCTACGAGCAGTACTTC. Amino acid sequence: CASSPPSSYEQYF. The chain employs TRBV18 and TRBJ2-7; D gene unclear. CDR1 KGHSH and CDR2 LQKENI come from the germline V gene. V was clipped by 3 bases and J by 0 bases, with 6 bases between them. This CDR3 has 13 amino acids.

This rearrangement joins TRBV16 to TRBJ1-2; D remains unclear. The CDR3 has 15 amino acids. CDR1 and CDR2 from the germline V gene are KGHSY and FQNENV. Trimming pared 0 bases from V and 2 bases from J, leaving 10 bases between. The CDR3 nucleotides are TGTGCCAGCAGCCAATCGATCCCGGGCAACTATGGCTACACCTTC. The encoded protein is CASSQSIPGNYGYTF.

The chain is built from TRBV14 and TRBJ1-2, with TRBD1 as a possible D gene (6 bases). The length of the CDR3 is 14 residues. The germline V gene encodes CDR1 SGHDN and CDR2 FVKESK. The V and J ends lost 1 base and 4 bases respectively, with 10 bases between them. CDR3 sequence reads: CASSQGRGAYGYTF. Here the CDR3 DNA reads TGTGCCAGCAGCCAAGGAAGGGGGGCCTATGGCTACACCTTC.

The gene calls are TRBV10-2 and TRBJ2-1; TRBD2 matches at 8 bases. CDR1 is WSHSY and CDR2 is SAAADI in the germline V gene. Germline trimming cut 2 bases from V and 8 bases from J; bases unmatched to any gene: 8. The CDR3 loop spans 15 amino acids. The CDR3, as DNA: TGCGCCAGCAGTGAGACTAGCGGAGAAATCGATGAGCAGTTCTTC. Protein: CASSETSGEIDEQFF.

CDR3 DNA: TGTGCCAGCAGCCTGACCGAGGACAGGGACGAGCAGTACTTC. Its protein is CASSLTEDRDEQYF. The chain uses TRBV11-3 and TRBJ2-7; TRBD1 aligns across 8 bases. The germline V gene encodes CDR1 SGHNT and CDR2 YENEEA. The CDR3 loop spans 14 amino acids. Trimming removed 5 bases from V and 5 bases from J; junction bases left unmatched: 8.

This clone was seen more than once but under ten times. The chain is built from TRBV10-3 and TRBJ2-1, with a tentative D call TRBD1 (10 bases). The CDR3 is made up of 18 amino acids. The germline gives CDR1 ENHRY, CDR2 SYGVKD. V shed 8 bases and J shed 1 base, with 24 bases lying between them. The CDR3, as DNA: TGTGCCATCGGGACAGGGGTTTCAGCGGGGGGTTCCTACAATGAGCAGTTCTTC. This translates into CAIGTGVSAGGSYNEQFF.

This clone is a singleton in its sample. The chain uses TRBV6-4 and TRBJ2-3; a weak D match, TRBD2 (8 bases). Germline-derived CDR1 and CDR2 are MRHNA and SNTAGT. V was shortened by 3 bases and J by 5 bases, with 15 bases between the two germline ends. This CDR3 spans 15 amino acids. DNA of the CDR3: TGTGCCAGCAGTGAACAGGGGAGCGGGGGAGATACGCAGTATTTT. This codes for CASSEQGSGGDTQYF.

This rearrangement joins TRBV7-9 to TRBJ2-1; 9 bases are shared with TRBD2. Germline loops: CDR1 SEHNR, CDR2 FQNEAQ (reference sequence). The CDR3 loop spans 16 amino acids. The junction had 5 bases not matched to a gene; V was cut back by 2 bases and J by 3 bases. CDR3: CASSLLAGMGYNEQFF. The CDR3 DNA sequence: TGTGCCAGCAGCTTACTAGCGGGAATGGGCTACAATGAGCAGTTCTTC.

CDR3 loop: CASSGQGVSAGSYNEQFF. DNA of the CDR3: TGTGCCAGCAGCGGACAGGGGGTGTCGGCCGGCTCCTACAATGAGCAGTTCTTC. The gene calls are TRBV5-4 and TRBJ2-1; TRBD1 aligns across 10 bases. CDR3 size: 18 residues. CDR1 SGHNT and CDR2 YYREEE come from the germline V gene (reference sequence). J lost 0 bases, V lost 4 bases, and 10 bases had no gene match.

The V call is TRBV18, the J call TRBJ2-3, with D tentatively TRBD2 (5 bases). The CDR3 loop spans 13 amino acids. Trimming pared 0 bases from V and 5 bases from J, leaving 6 bases between. Germline values: CDR1 KGHSH, CDR2 LQKENI. The CDR3 DNA is TGTGCCAGCTCACCACCCGGACTAGATACGCAGTATTTT. Translating gives CASSPPGLDTQYF.

The chain links TRBV7-3 to TRBJ2-3; perhaps D is TRBD1 or TRBD2 (5 bases each). The germline V and J ends were trimmed by 2 bases and 3 bases, with 12 bases remaining between them. Looked up from germline, CDR1 is SGHTA and CDR2 is FQGTGA. The CDR3 runs 15 residues. The chain's CDR3 is CASSLRGDGTDTQYF. Here the CDR3 DNA reads TGTGCCAGCAGCTTACGAGGGGATGGTACAGATACGCAGTATTTT.

The J gene is TRBJ2-3, the V gene TRBV7-2; tentatively, D is TRBD2 (6 bases). Per the germline V gene, CDR1 is SGHTA and CDR2 is FQGNSA. Trimming took off 2 bases at V and 0 bases at J, with 21 bases between the two ends. CDR3 length: 19 amino acids. The CDR3 loop reads CASSLRPIPLRESTDTQYF. CDR3 sequence (DNA): TGTGCCAGCAGCTTAAGACCAATCCCCCTACGGGAGAGCACAGATACGCAGTATTTT.

The V and J genes are TRBV7-2 and TRBJ2-7; 7 nucleotides match TRBD2. V was clipped by 4 bases and J by 1 base; unmatched bases: 1. The CDR3 has 13 residues. Looked up from germline, CDR1 is SGHTA and CDR2 is FQGNSA. This CDR3 is CASSWEGSYEQYF. CDR3 nucleotide sequence: TGTGCCAGCAGCTGGGAGGGGTCCTACGAGCAGTACTTC.

V is TRBV5-6 and J is TRBJ2-5; D might be TRBD1 (6 bases). The CDR3 loop spans 15 amino acids. The V end was cut by 4 bases, the J end by 2 bases, with 15 bases between. Looked up from germline, CDR1 is SGHDT and CDR2 is YYEEEE. In DNA form, the CDR3 reads TGTGCCAGCAGCCGGCTGGGGGCCGGACAAGAGACCCAGTACTTC. This encodes CASSRLGAGQETQYF.